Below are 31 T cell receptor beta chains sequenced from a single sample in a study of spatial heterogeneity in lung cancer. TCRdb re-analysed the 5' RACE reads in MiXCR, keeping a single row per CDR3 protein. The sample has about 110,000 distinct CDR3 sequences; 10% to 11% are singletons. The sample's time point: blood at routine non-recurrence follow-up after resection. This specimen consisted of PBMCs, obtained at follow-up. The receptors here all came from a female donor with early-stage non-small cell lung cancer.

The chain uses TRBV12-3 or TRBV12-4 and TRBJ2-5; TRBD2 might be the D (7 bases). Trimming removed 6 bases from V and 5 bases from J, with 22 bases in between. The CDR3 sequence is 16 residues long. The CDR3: CASSPTLPGEGETQYF. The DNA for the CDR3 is TGTGCCAGCAGCCCCACCCTCCCAGGGGAGGGGGAGACCCAGTACTTC.

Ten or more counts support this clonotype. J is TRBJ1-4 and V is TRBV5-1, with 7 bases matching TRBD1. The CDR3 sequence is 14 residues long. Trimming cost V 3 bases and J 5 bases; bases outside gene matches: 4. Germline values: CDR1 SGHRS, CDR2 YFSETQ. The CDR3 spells CASSSGGYNEKLFF. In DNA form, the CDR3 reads TGCGCCAGCAGCTCAGGGGGATACAATGAAAAACTGTTTTTT.

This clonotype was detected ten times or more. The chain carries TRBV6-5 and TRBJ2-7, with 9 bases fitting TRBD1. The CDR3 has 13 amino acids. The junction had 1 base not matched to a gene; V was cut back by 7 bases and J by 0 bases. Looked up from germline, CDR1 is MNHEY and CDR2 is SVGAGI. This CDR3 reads CASKGQGSYEQYF. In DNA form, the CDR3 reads TGTGCCAGCAAGGGACAGGGCTCCTACGAGCAGTACTTC.

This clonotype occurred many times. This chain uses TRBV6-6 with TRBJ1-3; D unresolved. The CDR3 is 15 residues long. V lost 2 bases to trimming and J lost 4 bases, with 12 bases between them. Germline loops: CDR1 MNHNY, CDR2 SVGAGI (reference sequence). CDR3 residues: CASSYGPTLGNTIYF. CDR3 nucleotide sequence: TGTGCCAGCAGTTACGGGCCGACCCTCGGAAACACCATATATTTT.

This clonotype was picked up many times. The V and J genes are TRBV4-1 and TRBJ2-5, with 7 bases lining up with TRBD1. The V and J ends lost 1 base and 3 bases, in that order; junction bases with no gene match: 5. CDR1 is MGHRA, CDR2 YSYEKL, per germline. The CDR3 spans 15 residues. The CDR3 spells CASSQVPTGKETQYF. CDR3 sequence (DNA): TGCGCCAGCAGCCAAGTACCGACAGGGAAAGAGACCCAGTACTTC.

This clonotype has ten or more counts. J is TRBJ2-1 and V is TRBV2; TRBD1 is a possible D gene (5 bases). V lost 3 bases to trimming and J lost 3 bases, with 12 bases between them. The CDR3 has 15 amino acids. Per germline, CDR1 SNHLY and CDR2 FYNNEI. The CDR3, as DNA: TGTGCCAGCAGTGAGGGTCAGGGCTACTACAATGAGCAGTTCTTC. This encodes CASSEGQGYYNEQFF.

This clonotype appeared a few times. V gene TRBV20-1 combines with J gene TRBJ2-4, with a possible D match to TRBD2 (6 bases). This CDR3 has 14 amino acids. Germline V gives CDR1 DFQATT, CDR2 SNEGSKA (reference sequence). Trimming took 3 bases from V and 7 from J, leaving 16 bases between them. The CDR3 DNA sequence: TGCAGTGCTAGTTGGGGGGTTGAGTTGAACATTCAGTACTTC. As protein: CSASWGVELNIQYF.

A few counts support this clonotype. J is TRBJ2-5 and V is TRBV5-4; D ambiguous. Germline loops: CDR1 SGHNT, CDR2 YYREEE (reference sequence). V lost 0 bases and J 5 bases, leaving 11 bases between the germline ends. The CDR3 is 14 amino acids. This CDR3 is CASSLDQIGETQYF. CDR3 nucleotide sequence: TGTGCCAGCAGCTTGGATCAGATTGGTGAGACCCAGTACTTC.

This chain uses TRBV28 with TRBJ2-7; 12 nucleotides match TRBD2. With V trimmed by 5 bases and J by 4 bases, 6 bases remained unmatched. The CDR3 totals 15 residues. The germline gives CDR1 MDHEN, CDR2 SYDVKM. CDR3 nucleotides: TGTGCCAGCAGTCCGTCCGGGACTAGCGGGTACGAGCAGTACTTC. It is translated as CASSPSGTSGYEQYF.

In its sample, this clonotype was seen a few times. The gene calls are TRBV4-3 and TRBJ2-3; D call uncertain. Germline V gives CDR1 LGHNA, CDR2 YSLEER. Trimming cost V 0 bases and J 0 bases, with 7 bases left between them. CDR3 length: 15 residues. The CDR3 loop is CASSQDNYSTDTQYF. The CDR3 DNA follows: TGCGCCAGCAGCCAAGATAACTATAGCACAGATACGCAGTATTTT.

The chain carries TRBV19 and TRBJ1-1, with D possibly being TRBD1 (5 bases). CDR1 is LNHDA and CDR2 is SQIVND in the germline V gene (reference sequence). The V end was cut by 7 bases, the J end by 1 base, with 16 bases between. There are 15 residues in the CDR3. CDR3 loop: CASNPGSWRNTEAFF. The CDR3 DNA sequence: TGTGCCAGTAATCCAGGGAGCTGGAGGAACACTGAAGCTTTCTTT.

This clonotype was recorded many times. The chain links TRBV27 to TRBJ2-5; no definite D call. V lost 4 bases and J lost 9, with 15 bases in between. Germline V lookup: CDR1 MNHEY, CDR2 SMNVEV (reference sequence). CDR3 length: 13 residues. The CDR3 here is CASSSLDFRAQYF. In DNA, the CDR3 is TGTGCCAGCAGTTCCCTTGATTTCCGGGCCCAGTACTTC.

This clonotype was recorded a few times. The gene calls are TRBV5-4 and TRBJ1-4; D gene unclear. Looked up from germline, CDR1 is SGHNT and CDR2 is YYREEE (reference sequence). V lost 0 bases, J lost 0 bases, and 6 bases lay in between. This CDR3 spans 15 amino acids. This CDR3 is CASSLGQATNEKLFF. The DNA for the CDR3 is TGTGCCAGCAGCTTGGGTCAGGCAACTAATGAAAAACTGTTTTTT. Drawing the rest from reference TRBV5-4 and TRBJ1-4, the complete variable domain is ETGVTQSPTHLIKTRGQQVTLRCSSQSGHNTVSWYQQALGQGPQFIFQYYREEENGRGNFPPRFSGLQFPNYSSELNVNALELDDSALYLCASSLGQATNEKLFFGSGTQLSVL.

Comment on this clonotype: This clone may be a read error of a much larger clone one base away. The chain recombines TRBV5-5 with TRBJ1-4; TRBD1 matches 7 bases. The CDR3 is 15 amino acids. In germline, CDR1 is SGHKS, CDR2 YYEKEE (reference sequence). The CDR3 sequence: CASSAIQGIGEKLIF. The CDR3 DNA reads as TGTGCCAGCAGCGCTATACAGGGGATCGGTGAAAAACTGATTTTT.

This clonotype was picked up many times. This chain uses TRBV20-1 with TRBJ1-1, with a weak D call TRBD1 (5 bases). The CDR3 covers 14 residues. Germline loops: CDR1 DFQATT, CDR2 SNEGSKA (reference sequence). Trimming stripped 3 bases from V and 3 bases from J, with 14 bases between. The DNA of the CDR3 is TGCAGTGCTAGTAACGGGGCTCGTTACACTGAAGCTTTCTTT. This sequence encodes CSASNGARYTEAFF.

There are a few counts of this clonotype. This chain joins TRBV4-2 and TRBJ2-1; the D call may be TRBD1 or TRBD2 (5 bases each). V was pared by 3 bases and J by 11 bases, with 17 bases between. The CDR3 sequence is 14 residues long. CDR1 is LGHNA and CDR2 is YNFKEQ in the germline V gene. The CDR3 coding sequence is TGTGCCAGCAGCCAGACCGAGGCCGGGACGAAGCAGTTCTTC. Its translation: CASSQTEAGTKQFF.

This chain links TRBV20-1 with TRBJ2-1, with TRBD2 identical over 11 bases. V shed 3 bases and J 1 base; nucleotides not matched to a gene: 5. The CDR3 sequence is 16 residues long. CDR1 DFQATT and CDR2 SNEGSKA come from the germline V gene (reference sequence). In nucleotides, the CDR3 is TGCAGTGCTAGTCAACTAGCGGGAGTTTCCTACAATGAGCAGTTCTTC. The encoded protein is CSASQLAGVSYNEQFF.

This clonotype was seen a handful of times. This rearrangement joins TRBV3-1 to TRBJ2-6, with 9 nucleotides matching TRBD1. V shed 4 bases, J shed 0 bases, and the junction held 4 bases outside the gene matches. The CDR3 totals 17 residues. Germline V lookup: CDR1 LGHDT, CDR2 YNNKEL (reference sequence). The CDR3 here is CASSRGQGNSGANVLTF. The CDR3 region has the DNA TGTGCCAGCAGCCGAGGACAGGGGAACTCTGGGGCCAACGTCCTGACTTTC.

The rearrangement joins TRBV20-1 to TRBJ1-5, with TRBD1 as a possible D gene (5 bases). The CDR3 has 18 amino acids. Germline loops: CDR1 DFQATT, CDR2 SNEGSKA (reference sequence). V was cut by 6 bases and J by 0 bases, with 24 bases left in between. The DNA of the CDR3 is TGCAGTGCCCCCCCTCGGGGGTCTGCGGGGGATAGCAATCAGCCCCAGCATTTT. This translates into CSAPPRGSAGDSNQPQHF.

CDR3 amino acids: CASNQPSRLRAQETQYF. In DNA form, the CDR3 reads TGTGCCAGTAATCAACCGTCCCGCTTGAGGGCCCAAGAGACCCAGTACTTC. This chain connects TRBV19 to TRBJ2-5; maybe TRBD2 (5 bases). The CDR3 runs to 17 residues. The germline V gene has CDR1 LNHDA and CDR2 SQIVND (reference sequence). V was pared by 7 bases and J by 1 base, with 22 bases between.

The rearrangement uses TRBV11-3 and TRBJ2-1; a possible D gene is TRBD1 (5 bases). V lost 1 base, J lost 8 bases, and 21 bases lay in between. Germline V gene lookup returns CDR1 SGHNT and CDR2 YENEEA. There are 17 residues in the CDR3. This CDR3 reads CASSLASRAARVYEQFF. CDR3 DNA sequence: TGTGCCAGCAGCTTAGCCTCCCGTGCAGCCAGGGTATATGAGCAGTTCTTC.

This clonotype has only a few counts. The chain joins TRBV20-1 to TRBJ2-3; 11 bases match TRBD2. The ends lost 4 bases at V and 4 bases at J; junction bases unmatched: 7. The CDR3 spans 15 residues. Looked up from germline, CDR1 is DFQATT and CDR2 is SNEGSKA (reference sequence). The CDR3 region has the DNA TGCAGTGCTAAATCACTAGCGGGAGCAGCAGATACGCAGTATTTT. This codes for CSAKSLAGAADTQYF.

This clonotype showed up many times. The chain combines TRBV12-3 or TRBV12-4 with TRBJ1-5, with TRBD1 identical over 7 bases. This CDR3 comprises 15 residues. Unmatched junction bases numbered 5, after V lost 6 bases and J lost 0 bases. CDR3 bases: TGTGCCAGCAGCATGGACAGGATTAGCAATCAGCCCCAGCATTTT. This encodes CASSMDRISNQPQHF.

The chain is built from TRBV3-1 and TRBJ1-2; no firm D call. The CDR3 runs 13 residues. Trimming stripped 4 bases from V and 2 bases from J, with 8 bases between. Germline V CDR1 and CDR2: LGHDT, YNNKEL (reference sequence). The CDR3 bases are TGTGCCAGCAGCCCAAGGGAGAACTATGGCTACACCTTC. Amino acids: CASSPRENYGYTF.

The DNA for the CDR3 is TGCAGTGCTAGAGAACAGGGGAACACTGAAGCTTTCTTT. This translates into CSAREQGNTEAFF. The chain has TRBV20-1 and TRBJ1-1; a possible D gene is TRBD1 (6 bases). Trimming stripped 0 bases from V and 1 base from J, with 6 bases between. There are 13 residues in the CDR3. CDR1 DFQATT and CDR2 SNEGSKA come from the germline V gene (reference sequence).

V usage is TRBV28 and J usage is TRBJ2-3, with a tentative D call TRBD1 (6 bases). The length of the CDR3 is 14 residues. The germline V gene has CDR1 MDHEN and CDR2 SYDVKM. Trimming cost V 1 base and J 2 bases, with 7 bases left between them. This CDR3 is CASSLYRDTDTQYF. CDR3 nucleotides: TGTGCCAGCAGTTTATACAGGGACACAGATACGCAGTATTTT. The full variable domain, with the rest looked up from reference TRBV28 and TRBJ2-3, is DVKVTQSSRYLVKRTGEKVFLECVQDMDHENMFWYRQDPGLGLRLIYFSYDVKMKEKGDIPEGYSVSREKKERFSLILESASTNQTSMYLCASSLYRDTDTQYFGPGTRLTVL.

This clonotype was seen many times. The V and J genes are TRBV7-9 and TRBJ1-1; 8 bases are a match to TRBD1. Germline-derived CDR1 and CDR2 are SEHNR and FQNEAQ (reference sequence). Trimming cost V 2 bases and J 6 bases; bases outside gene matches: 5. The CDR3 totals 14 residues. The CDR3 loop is CASSLRTGSAEAFF. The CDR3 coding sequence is TGTGCCAGCAGCTTAAGGACAGGGAGCGCTGAAGCTTTCTTT.

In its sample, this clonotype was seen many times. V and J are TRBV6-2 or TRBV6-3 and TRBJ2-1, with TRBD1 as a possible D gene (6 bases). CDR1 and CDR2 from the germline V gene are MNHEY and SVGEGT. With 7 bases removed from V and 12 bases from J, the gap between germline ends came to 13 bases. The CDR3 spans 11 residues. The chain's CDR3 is CASTSTGVQFF. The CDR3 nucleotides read TGTGCCAGCACCTCGACAGGTGTGCAGTTCTTC.

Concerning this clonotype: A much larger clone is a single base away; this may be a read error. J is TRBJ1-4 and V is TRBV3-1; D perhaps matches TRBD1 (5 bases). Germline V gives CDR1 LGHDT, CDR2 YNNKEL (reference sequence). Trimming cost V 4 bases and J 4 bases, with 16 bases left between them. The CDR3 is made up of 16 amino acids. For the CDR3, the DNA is TGTGCCAGCAGCCGAGCGGTAGACAGAGTTAATGAAAAACTGTTTTTT. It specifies CASSRAVDRVNEKLFF.

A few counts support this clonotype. CDR3 coding DNA: TGCAGTGCCCCCAGGAGCGGGGTAGCCGGGGCCAACGTCCTGACTTTC. It is translated as CSAPRSGVAGANVLTF. V is TRBV20-1 and J is TRBJ2-6, with 7 bases that match TRBD2. The V segment lost 6 bases and the J segment 4 bases; nucleotides outside the gene matches: 12. The CDR3 has 16 amino acids. Germline loops: CDR1 DFQATT, CDR2 SNEGSKA (reference sequence).

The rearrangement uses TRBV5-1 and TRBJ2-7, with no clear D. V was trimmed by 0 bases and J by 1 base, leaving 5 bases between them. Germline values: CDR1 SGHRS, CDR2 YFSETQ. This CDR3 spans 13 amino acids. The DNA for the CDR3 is TGCGCCAGCAGCTTGGTTAATTCCTACGAGCAGTACTTC. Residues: CASSLVNSYEQYF.